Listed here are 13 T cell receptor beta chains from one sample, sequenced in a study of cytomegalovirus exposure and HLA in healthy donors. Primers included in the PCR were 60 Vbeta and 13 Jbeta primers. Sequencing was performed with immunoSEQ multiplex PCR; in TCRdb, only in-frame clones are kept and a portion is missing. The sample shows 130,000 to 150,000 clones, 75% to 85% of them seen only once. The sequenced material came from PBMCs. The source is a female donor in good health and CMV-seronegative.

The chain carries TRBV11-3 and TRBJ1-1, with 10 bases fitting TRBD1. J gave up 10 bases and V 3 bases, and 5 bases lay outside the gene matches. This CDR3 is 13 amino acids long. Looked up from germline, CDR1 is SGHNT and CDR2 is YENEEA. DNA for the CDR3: TGTGCCAGCAGCTTCGGCCGGGACAGGGGAGCTTTCTTT. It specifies CASSFGRDRGAFF.

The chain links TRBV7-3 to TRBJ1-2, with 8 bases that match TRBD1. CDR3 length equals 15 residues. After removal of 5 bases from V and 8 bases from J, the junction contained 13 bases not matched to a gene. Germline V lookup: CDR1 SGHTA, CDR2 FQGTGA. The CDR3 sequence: CASSTTGQGRSGYTF. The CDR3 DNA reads TGTGCCAGCAGCACCACCGGACAGGGAAGGTCCGGCTACACCTTC.

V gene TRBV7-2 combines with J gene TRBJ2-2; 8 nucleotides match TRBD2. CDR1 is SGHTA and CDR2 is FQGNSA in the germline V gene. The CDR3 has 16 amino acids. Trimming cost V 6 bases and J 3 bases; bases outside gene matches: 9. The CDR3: CASRSRGGSDTGELFF. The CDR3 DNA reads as TGTGCCAGCAGATCCCGGGGGGGTAGTGACACCGGGGAGCTGTTTTTT.

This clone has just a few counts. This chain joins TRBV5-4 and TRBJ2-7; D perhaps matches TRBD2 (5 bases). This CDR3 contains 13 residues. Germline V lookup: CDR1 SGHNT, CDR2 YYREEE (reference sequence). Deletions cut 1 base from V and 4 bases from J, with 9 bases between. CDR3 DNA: TGTGCCAGCAGCTTGAATACGGGGTACGAGCAGTACTTC. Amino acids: CASSLNTGYEQYF. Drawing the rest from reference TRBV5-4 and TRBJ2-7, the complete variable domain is ETGVTQSPTHLIKTRGQQVTLRCSSQSGHNTVSWYQQALGQGPQFIFQYYREEENGRGNFPPRFSGLQFPNYSSELNVNALELDDSALYLCASSLNTGYEQYFGPGTRLTVT.

Here the CDR3 reads CASSEGSWTVFNYGYTF. Written as DNA, the CDR3 is TGTGCCAGCAGTGAGGGCAGTTGGACAGTTTTTAACTATGGCTACACCTTC. The V and J genes are TRBV6-1 and TRBJ1-2; maybe TRBD1 (6 bases). The ends were cut back, 3 bases at V and 1 base at J, with 18 bases in the middle. The length of the CDR3 is 17 residues. Germline V lookup: CDR1 MNHNS, CDR2 SASEGT.

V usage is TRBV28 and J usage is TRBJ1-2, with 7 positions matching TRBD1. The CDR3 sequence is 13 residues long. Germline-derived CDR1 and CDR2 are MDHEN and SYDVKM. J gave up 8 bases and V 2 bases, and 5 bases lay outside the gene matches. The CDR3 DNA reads TGTGCCAGCAGTTTAGAGGGGGCGCGCGGCTACACCTTC. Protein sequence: CASSLEGARGYTF.

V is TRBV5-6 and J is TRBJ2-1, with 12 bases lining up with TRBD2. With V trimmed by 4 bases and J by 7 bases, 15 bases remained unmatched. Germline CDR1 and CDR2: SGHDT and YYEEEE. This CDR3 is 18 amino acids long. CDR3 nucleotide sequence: TGTGCCAGCAGCGGCGGGACTAGCGGGTCCCCCCGGGGGAATGAGCAGTTCTTC. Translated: CASSGGTSGSPRGNEQFF.

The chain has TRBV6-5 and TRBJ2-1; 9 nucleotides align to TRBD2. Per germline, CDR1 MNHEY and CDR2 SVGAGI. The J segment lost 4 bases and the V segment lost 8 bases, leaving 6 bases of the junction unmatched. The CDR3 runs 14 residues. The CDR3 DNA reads TGTGCCAGCTCTTCTCTAGCGGGGTACAATGAGCAGTTCTTC. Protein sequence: CASSSLAGYNEQFF.

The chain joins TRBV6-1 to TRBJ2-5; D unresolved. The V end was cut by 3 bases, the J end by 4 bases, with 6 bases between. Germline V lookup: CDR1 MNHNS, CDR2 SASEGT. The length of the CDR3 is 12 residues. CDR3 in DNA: TGTGCCAGCAGTGAGAGAGGAGAGACCCAGTACTTC. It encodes CASSERGETQYF.

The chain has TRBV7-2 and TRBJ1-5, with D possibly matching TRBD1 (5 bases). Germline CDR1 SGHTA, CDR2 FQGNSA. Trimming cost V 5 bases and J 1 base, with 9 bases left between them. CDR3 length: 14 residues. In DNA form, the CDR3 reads TGTGCCAGCAGCGGCGGGGGGAGCAATCAGCCCCAGCATTTT. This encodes CASSGGGSNQPQHF.

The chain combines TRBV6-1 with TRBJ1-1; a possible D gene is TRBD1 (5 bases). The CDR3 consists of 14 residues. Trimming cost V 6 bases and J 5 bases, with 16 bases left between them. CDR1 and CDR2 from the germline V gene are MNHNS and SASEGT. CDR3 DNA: TGTGCCAGCAGGACAGAACCCTATGAGACTGAAGCTTTCTTT. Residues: CASRTEPYETEAFF.

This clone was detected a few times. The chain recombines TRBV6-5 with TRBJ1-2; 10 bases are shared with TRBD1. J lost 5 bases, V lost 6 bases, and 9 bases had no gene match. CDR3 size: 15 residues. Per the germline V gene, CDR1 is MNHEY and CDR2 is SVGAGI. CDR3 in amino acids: CASSPAGTGVYGYTF. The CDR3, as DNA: TGTGCCAGCAGCCCCGCCGGGACAGGGGTATATGGCTACACCTTC.

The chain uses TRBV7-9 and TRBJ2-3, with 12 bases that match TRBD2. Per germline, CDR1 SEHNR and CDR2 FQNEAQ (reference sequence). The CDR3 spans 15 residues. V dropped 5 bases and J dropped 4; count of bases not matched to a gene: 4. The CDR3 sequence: CASSTSGRLADTQYF. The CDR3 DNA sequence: TGTGCCAGCAGCACTAGCGGGAGGCTGGCAGATACGCAGTATTTT.